This entry concerns a single TCR beta chain. What antigen it recognizes has not been identified. Qualities for individual bases were not recorded, and no much larger clone is one base off. TCR repertoires of sorted CD4+ and CD8+ blood T cells from severe aplastic anemia patients and healthy subjects were deep-sequenced in the study. Ficoll-Paque density gradient centrifugation was used to isolate peripheral blood mononuclear cells. Before DNA extraction, CD4+ and CD8+ T cells were sorted by FACS or by magnetic beads. Germline trimming: 3 bases from V, 6 bases from J; junction bases outside gene matches: 4. The CDR1 and CDR2 encoded by the germline V gene are MGHDK and SYGVNS. The CDR3 runs 14 residues from the cysteine to the phenylalanine. Kept here is only the CDR3 DNA, which spans 42 bases and is read in frame from base 1. This entry comes from a study of CD8+CD57+ T cells in acquired aplastic anemia (dated by TCRdb to between 2017 and 2018). About the full investigation: A mean of about 3.2 ug of DNA, ranging from roughly 0.17 to 30 ug, was extracted from sorted CD4+ and CD8+ cells. Mean read counts for healthy donor samples were about 9.8 million for CD4+ cells and 11 million to 14 million for CD8+ cells.

Genomic DNA served as template for TCR beta VDJ combination and CDR3 sequence profiling. TCR repertoire sequencing was run on an Illumina HiSeq 2000. As for the authors' bioinformatics: TRBV/TRBJ rearrangement plots, CDR3 size and DJ length profiles, and Simpson's diversity index were used to evaluate the repertoires. The most abundant DNA sequence in the deep sequencing data was taken as the immunodominant clone. CDR3 amino acid sequences were checked for sharing between subjects and were compared against published repertoires and the VDJdb database. Starting from the raw public reads, TCRdb applied fastp trimming at Q25, assembled clones with MiXCR and retained in-frame beta chains. Each entry is one CDR3 protein sequence, shown with its most common DNA and genes. The V and J calls follow TCRdb's processing rather than the paper's. For this sample there are about 64,000 distinct CDR3 sequences; about 50% appear just once. The ten largest clones capture under 2.5% of the sample.

Study-level results and caveats: Patients and healthy controls showed no significant difference in CD8+ Simpson's diversity (P=0.060). Although roughly 30 CD8+ CDR3 sequences were shared by patients and controls, these sequences appeared highly expressed in patients and within the immunodominant clones of patients.

The V and J segments used are TRBV25-1 and TRBJ2-1, and 8 junctional nucleotides match TRBD1. Sequenced input: sorted CD4+, CD8+, or CD8+CD57+ T cells (not recorded which) from PBMCs. The TCR comes from a human donor in good health, serving as a control. For the CDR3, the sequence is CASSDQTGVNEQFF. The sequenced DNA: TGTGCCAGCAGTGATCAGACAGGGGTCAATGAGCAGTTCTTC.